Following are 15 T cell receptor beta chains from one sample sequenced in a study of response to subunit inactivated influenza vaccine. Each CDR3 protein is one row after TCRdb ran MiXCR on the RT-PCR reads. Among 600,000 to 850,000 distinct CDR3 sequences listed, around 15% were seen once. The sample was PBMCs from blood, taken about 14 days before vaccination. The receptors derive from a middle-aged man who received an inactivated influenza vaccine.

The chain carries TRBV4-3 and TRBJ2-7; D is undetermined. The CDR3 contains 14 residues. In germline, CDR1 is LGHNA, CDR2 YSLEER. Trimming took off 0 bases at V and 7 bases at J, with 13 bases between the two ends. CDR3 sequence: CASSQERQGREQYF. The CDR3 region has the DNA TGCGCCAGCAGCCAAGAGCGGCAAGGTAGAGAGCAGTACTTC.

This clonotype was picked up many times. The CDR3 protein is CASKLSGPQHF. CDR3 DNA sequence: TGTGCCAGCAAACTATCGGGGCCCCAGCATTTT. The genes are TRBV12-3 or TRBV12-4 and TRBJ1-5; D gene uncertain. The CDR3 is 11 residues long. V lost 7 bases, J lost 9 bases, and 10 bases lay in between.

As regards this clonotype: A much larger clonotype is one base distant, so this may be a read error. This chain joins TRBV4-1 and TRBJ2-2; 7 bases align to TRBD1. CDR1 is MGHRA, CDR2 YSYEKL, per germline. The CDR3 runs to 16 residues. The DNA of the CDR3 is TGCGCCAGAAGCCAAGCGGACAGGAGCCCCCCCGGGGAGCTGTTTTTT. This gives the protein CARSQADRSPPGELFF.

This clonotype has a handful of counts. The V call is TRBV6-5, the J call TRBJ2-7, with TRBD2 as a possible D gene (5 bases). The CDR3 runs 15 residues. Trimming left V 0 bases short and J 2 bases short, with 11 bases between. Germline CDR1 is MNHEY and CDR2 is SVGAGI. This CDR3 reads CASSYSISGTYEQYF. The CDR3 nucleotides are TGTGCCAGCAGTTACTCGATTTCGGGAACCTACGAGCAGTACTTC.

This clonotype was seen a few times. The chain employs TRBV6-5 and TRBJ2-1; 7 bases are shared with TRBD1. Germline CDR1 is MNHEY and CDR2 is SVGAGI. The CDR3 totals 13 residues. V trimming: 2 bases; J trimming: 9 bases; junction bases outside the gene matches: 4. Here the CDR3 reads CASSYRSGGEQFF. The CDR3 nucleotides read TGTGCCAGCAGTTACAGGTCAGGGGGTGAGCAGTTCTTC.

The chain recombines TRBV29-1 with TRBJ2-3, with D perhaps TRBD1 (5 bases). Between the trimmed V and J ends, which lost 2 bases and 3 bases, there was a span of 12 bases. Germline V gene lookup returns CDR1 SQVTM and CDR2 ANQGSEA. CDR3 length equals 14 residues. The CDR3 nucleotides are TGCAGCGTTGAAATCCCCCAGGGAACAGATACGCAGTATTTT. Amino acids: CSVEIPQGTDTQYF.

V is TRBV20-1 and J is TRBJ2-1; D possibly corresponds to TRBD1 (6 bases). The CDR3 consists of 16 residues. With 3 bases removed from V and 6 bases from J, the gap between germline ends came to 21 bases. Germline V gene data show CDR1 as DFQATT and CDR2 as SNEGSKA (reference sequence). The CDR3 here is CSASPLPSLGANEQFF. CDR3 DNA: TGCAGTGCTAGCCCGCTACCCTCCCTGGGGGCCAATGAGCAGTTCTTC.

CDR3 region: CASSKRGPSSYEQYF. The CDR3, as DNA: TGTGCCAGCAGTAAACGGGGTCCAAGCTCCTACGAGCAGTACTTC. This chain joins TRBV12-3 or TRBV12-4 and TRBJ2-7, with D tentatively TRBD2 (5 bases). Trimming cost V 5 bases and J 0 bases, with 14 bases left between them. The CDR3 is 15 residues long.

This chain links TRBV6-2 or TRBV6-3 with TRBJ2-1; tentatively, D is TRBD2 (5 bases). The V gene's germline CDR1 is MNHEY and CDR2 SVGEGT. Trimming stripped 7 bases from V and 9 bases from J, with 28 bases between. The CDR3 has 17 amino acids. CDR3: CASTLLLGNPTRGEQFF. DNA for the CDR3: TGTGCCAGCACCTTATTATTGGGGAACCCAACCCGGGGTGAGCAGTTCTTC.

V and J are TRBV6-1 and TRBJ2-7; D gene uncertain. The CDR3 is 13 amino acids. Trimming left V 6 bases short and J 2 bases short, with 11 bases between. Germline V CDR1 and CDR2: MNHNS, SASEGT. CDR3 protein: CASSPRAAYEQYF. DNA for the CDR3: TGTGCCAGCAGCCCAAGGGCTGCCTACGAGCAGTACTTC.

This clonotype was seen a few times. The rearrangement links TRBV5-1 to TRBJ1-2, with TRBD1 matching 7 bases. The V segment lost 4 bases and the J segment 9 bases; nucleotides outside the gene matches: 27. Looked up from germline, CDR1 is SGHRS and CDR2 is YFSETQ. The CDR3 runs 19 residues. This CDR3 is CASSKRTGATDMALARYTF. Here the CDR3 DNA reads TGCGCCAGCAGCAAACGGACAGGCGCGACGGATATGGCCCTGGCACGCTACACCTTC.

This clonotype was observed a handful of times. The chain carries TRBV12-3 or TRBV12-4 and TRBJ2-1; D gene ambiguous. The V gene lost 6 bases and the J gene lost 5 bases, with 8 bases spanning the gap. The CDR3 is 12 residues long. CDR3 in amino acids: CASSPQHNEQFF. DNA for the CDR3: TGTGCCAGCAGCCCCCAGCACAATGAGCAGTTCTTC.

This clonotype showed up just a few times. The chain couples TRBV5-1 to TRBJ2-4; either TRBD1 or TRBD2 may fit D (6 bases each). Trimming pared 0 bases from V and 8 bases from J, leaving 9 bases between. CDR3 length: 13 amino acids. Germline-derived CDR1 and CDR2 are SGHRS and YFSETQ. The DNA for the CDR3 is TGCGCCAGCAGCTTGGCAGGGGAGGACATTCAGTACTTC. As protein: CASSLAGEDIQYF. The full variable domain, its missing parts supplied by reference TRBV5-1 and TRBJ2-4, is KAGVTQTPRYLIKTRGQQVTLSCSPISGHRSVSWYQQTPGQGLQFLFEYFSETQRNKGNFPGRFSGRQFSNSRSEMNVSTLELGDSALYLCASSLAGEDIQYFGAGTRLSVL.

There are a few counts of this clonotype. The chain carries TRBV3-1 and TRBJ1-2; 10 nucleotides agree with TRBD1. J gave up 2 bases and V 4 bases, and 7 bases lay outside the gene matches. The CDR3 has 16 amino acids. Germline V gene data show CDR1 as LGHDT and CDR2 as YNNKEL (reference sequence). The CDR3 coding sequence is TGTGCCAGCAGCCCCGGGACAGGGGCCGGCAACTATGGCTACACCTTC. The encoded protein is CASSPGTGAGNYGYTF. The variable domain in full, completed from reference TRBV3-1 and TRBJ1-2, reads DTAVSQTPKYLVTQMGNDKSIKCEQNLGHDTMYWYKQDSKKFLKIMFSYNNKELIINETVPNRFSPKSPDKAHLNLHINSLELGDSAVYFCASSPGTGAGNYGYTFGSGTRLTVV.

The gene calls are TRBV19 and TRBJ1-1; D gene uncertain. Trimming took off 6 bases at V and 4 bases at J, with 15 bases between the two ends. This CDR3 spans 14 amino acids. CDR1 and CDR2 from the germline V gene are LNHDA and SQIVND (reference sequence). Written as DNA, the CDR3 is TGTGCCAGTAGGGCGGGATTGTTTGGCACTGAAGCTTTCTTT. This translates into CASRAGLFGTEAFF.